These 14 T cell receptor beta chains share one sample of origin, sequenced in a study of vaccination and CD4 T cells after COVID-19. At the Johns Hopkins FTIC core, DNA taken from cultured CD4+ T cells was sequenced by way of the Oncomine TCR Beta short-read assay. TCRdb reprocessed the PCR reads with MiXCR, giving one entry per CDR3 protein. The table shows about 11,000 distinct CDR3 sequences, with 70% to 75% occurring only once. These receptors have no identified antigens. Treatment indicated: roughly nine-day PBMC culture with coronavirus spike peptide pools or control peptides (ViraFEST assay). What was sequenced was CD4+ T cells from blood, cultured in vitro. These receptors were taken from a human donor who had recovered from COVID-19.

The CDR3 reads CAARTVYNEQFF. In DNA, the CDR3 is TGTGCCGCCCGGACTGTCTACAATGAGCAGTTCTTC. This rearrangement joins TRBV6-1 to TRBJ2-1, with D possibly TRBD2 on 5 matching bases. The V end was cut by 11 bases, the J end by 3 bases, with 11 bases between. The CDR3 is made up of 12 amino acids. CDR1 and CDR2 (germline): MNHNS, SASEGT.

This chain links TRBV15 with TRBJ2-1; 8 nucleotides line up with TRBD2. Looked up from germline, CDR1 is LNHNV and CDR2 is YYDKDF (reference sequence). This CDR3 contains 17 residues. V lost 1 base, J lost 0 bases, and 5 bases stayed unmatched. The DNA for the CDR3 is TGTGCCACCAGCAGAGCTTTAGCGGGGCCCTCCTACAATGAGCAGTTCTTC. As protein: CATSRALAGPSYNEQFF.

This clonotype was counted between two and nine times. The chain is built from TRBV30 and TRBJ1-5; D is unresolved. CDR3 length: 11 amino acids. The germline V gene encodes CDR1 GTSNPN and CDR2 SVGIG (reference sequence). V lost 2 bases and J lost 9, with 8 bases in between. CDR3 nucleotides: TGTGCCTGGAGTCACTCCGGGCCCCAGCATTTT. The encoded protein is CAWSHSGPQHF.

CDR3 sequence reads: CAIQGPDTEAFF. In DNA, the CDR3 is TGTGCCATCCAGGGCCCCGACACTGAAGCTTTCTTT. The chain joins TRBV24-1 to TRBJ1-1; possible D gene TRBD1, 5 bases. The germline V and J ends were trimmed by 11 bases and 3 bases, with 12 bases remaining between them. The CDR3 consists of 12 residues. Germline CDR1 reads KGHDR; CDR2 reads SFDVKD.

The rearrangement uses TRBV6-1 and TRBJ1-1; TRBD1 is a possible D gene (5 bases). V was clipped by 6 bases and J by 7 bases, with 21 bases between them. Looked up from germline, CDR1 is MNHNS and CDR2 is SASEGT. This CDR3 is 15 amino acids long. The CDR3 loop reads CASSPPGPGSSEAFF. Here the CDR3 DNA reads TGTGCCAGCAGCCCTCCGGGACCCGGATCGAGTGAAGCTTTCTTT.

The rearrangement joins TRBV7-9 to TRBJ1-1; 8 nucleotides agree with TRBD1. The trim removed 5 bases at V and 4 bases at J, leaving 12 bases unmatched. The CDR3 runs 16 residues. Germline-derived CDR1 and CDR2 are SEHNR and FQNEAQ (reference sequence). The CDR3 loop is CASSPTPDRVATEAFF. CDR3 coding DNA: TGTGCCAGCAGCCCAACTCCGGACAGGGTAGCCACTGAAGCTTTCTTT.

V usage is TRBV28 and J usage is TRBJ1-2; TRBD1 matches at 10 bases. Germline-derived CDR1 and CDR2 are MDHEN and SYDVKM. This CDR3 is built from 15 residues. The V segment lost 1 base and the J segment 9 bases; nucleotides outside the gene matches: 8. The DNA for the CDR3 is TGTGCCAGCAGTTTATCAGTGGGACAGGGGTCCAGCTACACCTTC. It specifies CASSLSVGQGSSYTF.

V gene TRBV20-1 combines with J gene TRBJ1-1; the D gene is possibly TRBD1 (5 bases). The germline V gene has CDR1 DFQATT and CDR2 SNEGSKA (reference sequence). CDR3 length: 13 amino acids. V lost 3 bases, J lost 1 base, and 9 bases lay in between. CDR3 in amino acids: CSARRGGNTEAFF. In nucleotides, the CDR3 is TGCAGTGCTAGGCGGGGGGGGAACACTGAAGCTTTCTTT.

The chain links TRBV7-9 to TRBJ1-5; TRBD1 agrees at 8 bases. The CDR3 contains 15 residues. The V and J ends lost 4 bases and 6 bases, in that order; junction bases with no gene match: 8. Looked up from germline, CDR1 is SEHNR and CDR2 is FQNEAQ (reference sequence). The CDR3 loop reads CASSSGQGGGQPQHF. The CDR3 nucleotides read TGTGCCAGCAGCTCAGGACAGGGCGGGGGTCAGCCCCAGCATTTT. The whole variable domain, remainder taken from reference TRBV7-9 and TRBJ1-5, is DTGVSQNPRHKITKRGQNVTFRCDPISEHNRLYWYRQTLGQGPEFLTYFQNEAQLEKSRLLSDRFSAERPKGSFSTLEIQRTEQGDSAMYLCASSSGQGGGQPQHFGDGTRLSIL.

CDR3 coding DNA: TGTGCCAGCAGACCCGCTAGCGGGAGTTTGGACGAGCAGTACTTC. Amino acids: CASRPASGSLDEQYF. The rearrangement uses TRBV6-2 or TRBV6-3 and TRBJ2-7; TRBD2 aligns across 10 bases. Germline lookup yields CDR1 MNHEY and CDR2 SVGEGT. V dropped 6 bases and J dropped 5; count of bases not matched to a gene: 10. The CDR3 has 15 amino acids.

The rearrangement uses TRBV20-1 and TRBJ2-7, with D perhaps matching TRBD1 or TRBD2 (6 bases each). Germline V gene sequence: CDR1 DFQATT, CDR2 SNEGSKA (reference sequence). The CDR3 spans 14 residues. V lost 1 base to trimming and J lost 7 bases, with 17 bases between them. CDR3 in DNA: TGCAGTGCTAGAGTGAAGGCAGGGGCGGGGGAGCAGTACTTC. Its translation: CSARVKAGAGEQYF.

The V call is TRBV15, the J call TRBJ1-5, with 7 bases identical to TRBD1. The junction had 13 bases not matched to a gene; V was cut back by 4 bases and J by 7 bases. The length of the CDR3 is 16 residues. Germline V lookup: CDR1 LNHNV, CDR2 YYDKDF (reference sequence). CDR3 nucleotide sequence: TGTGCCACCAGCAAGGGGGTCAAAACGACAGGGCAGCCCCAGCATTTT. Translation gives CATSKGVKTTGQPQHF.

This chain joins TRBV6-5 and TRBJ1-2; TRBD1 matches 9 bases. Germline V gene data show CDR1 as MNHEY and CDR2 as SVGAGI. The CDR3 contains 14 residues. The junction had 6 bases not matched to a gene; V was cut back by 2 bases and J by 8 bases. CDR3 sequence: CASSYTGQGSGYTF. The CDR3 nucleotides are TGTGCCAGCAGTTACACGGGACAGGGAAGCGGCTACACCTTC.

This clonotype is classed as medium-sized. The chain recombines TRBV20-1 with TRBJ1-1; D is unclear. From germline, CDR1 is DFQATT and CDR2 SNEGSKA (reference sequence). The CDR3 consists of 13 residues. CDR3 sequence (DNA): TGCGCGCCGTTTCGCCCCATGAACACTGAAGCTTTCTTT. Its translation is CAPFRPMNTEAFF.